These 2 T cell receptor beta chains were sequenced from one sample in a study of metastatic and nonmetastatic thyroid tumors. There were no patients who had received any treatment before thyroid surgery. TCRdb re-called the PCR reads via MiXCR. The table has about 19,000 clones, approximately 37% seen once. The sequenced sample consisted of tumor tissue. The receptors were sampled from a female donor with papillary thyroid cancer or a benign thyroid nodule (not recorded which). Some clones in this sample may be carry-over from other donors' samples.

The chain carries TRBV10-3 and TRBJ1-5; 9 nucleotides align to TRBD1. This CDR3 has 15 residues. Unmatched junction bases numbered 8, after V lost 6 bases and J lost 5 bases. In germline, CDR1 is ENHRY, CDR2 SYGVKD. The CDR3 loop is CAIRSGQGTYQPQHF. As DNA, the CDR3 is TGTGCCATCAGATCAGGACAGGGGACTTATCAGCCCCAGCATTTT.

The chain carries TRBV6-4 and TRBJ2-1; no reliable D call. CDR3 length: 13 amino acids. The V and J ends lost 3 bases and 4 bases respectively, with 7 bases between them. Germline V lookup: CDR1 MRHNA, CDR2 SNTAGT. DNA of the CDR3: TGTGCCAGCAGTGAATGGGGATACAATGAGCAGTTCTTC. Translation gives CASSEWGYNEQFF.